A few counts support the clone carrying this TCR beta chain. Its specificity is unknown. The data were taken from a study of metastatic and nonmetastatic thyroid tumors. Turning to the study itself: From malignant and benign thyroid patients, repertoires in blood and in tumor or nodule tissue were compared.

Not a single patient had been given any form of treatment at any point before undergoing thyroid surgery. Original processing notes: In papillary thyroid cancer, a distant-metastasis classifier was built using CDR3 differences across clinicopathological groups. TCRdb re-called the PCR reads through MiXCR. V and J calls and clone size were set by TCRdb, not the authors. The data show tens of thousands of clones, with about 4% seen just once and 21% held by the top ten. Trimming pared 5 bases from V and 7 bases from J, leaving 17 bases between. Germline V lookup: CDR1 SEHNR, CDR2 FQNEAQ (reference sequence). This CDR3 has 14 amino acids. Study-wide results and limits: For both blood and tumor, malignant thyroid tumors reportedly showed significantly higher TCR beta diversity than benign nodules did.

The V gene is TRBV7-9, the J gene TRBJ1-2; a weak D match, TRBD1 (6 bases). This sequence originates from a female donor with papillary thyroid cancer or a benign thyroid nodule (not recorded which). Some clones in this sample may be carry-over from other donors' samples. The specimen sequenced was blood. The CDR3 nucleotides read TGTGCCAGCAGCCGTCAACAGGGAATGTTTGGCTACACCTTC. It translates to CASSRQQGMFGYTF.